The 9 T cell receptor beta chains in this list originate from one sample, sequenced in a study of T cell responses to AZD1222 COVID-19 vaccine. The method was immunoSEQ multiplex PCR; TCRdb's version includes in-frame clones alone and lacks a portion of them. Of around 140,000 clones in the sample, 75% to 85% were seen once. This sample comprised peripheral blood, obtained 28 days after the second dose of the MenACWY control vaccine. The origin of the receptors is an adult who received the MenACWY meningococcal vaccine as a control.

This clone was picked up one time. CDR3 sequence (DNA): TGCGCCAGCAGCGCGGCACTTGGCGAGCAGTACTTC. It specifies CASSAALGEQYF. The chain couples TRBV5-1 to TRBJ2-7; D remains unclear. Germline V gene sequence: CDR1 SGHRS, CDR2 YFSETQ. The V gene lost 4 bases and the J gene lost 6 bases, with 11 bases spanning the gap. CDR3 length: 12 amino acids.

The genes are TRBV30 and TRBJ2-2, with TRBD1 matching over 8 bases. Unmatched junction bases numbered 7, after V lost 5 bases and J lost 5 bases. The CDR3 is 14 amino acids. Germline assignment: CDR1 GTSNPN and CDR2 SVGIG (reference sequence). The CDR3 coding sequence is TGTGCCTGGTCCGGGGACAGGCCGACCGGGGAGCTGTTTTTT. This encodes CAWSGDRPTGELFF. Drawing the rest from reference TRBV30 and TRBJ2-2, the complete variable domain is SQTIHQWPATLVQPVGSPLSLECTVEGTSNPNLYWYRQAAGRGLQLLFYSVGIGQISSEVPQNLSASRPQDRQFILSSKKLLLSDSGFYLCAWSGDRPTGELFFGEGSRLTVL.

The gene calls are TRBV19 and TRBJ2-5; possible D gene TRBD1, 5 bases. The CDR3 contains 13 residues. Germline CDR1 is LNHDA and CDR2 is SQIVND (reference sequence). Trimming took off 4 bases at V and 3 bases at J, with 9 bases between the two ends. The CDR3 loop reads CASSTMTEETQYF. The DNA of the CDR3 is TGTGCCAGTAGTACCATGACAGAAGAGACCCAGTACTTC.

V gene TRBV29-1 combines with J gene TRBJ1-2, with no clear D. With 2 bases removed from V and 5 bases from J, the gap between germline ends came to 6 bases. Germline values: CDR1 SQVTM, CDR2 ANQGSEA. There are 11 residues in the CDR3. CDR3 in amino acids: CSVESGYGYTF. Written as DNA, the CDR3 is TGCAGCGTTGAATCGGGATATGGCTACACCTTC.

V usage is TRBV5-4 and J usage is TRBJ1-2, with TRBD1 matching over 7 bases. The length of the CDR3 is 14 residues. The V gene's germline CDR1 is SGHNT and CDR2 YYREEE (reference sequence). V trimming: 2 bases; J trimming: 4 bases; junction bases outside the gene matches: 5. The CDR3 DNA reads TGTGCCAGCAGCTTAAGGGGGCGCGGCTATGGCTACACCTTC. This translates into CASSLRGRGYGYTF.

The chain links TRBV7-2 to TRBJ1-4, with TRBD1 identical over 9 bases. The V segment lost 6 bases and the J segment 11 bases; nucleotides outside the gene matches: 16. CDR3 size: 16 residues. The germline V gene encodes CDR1 SGHTA and CDR2 FQGNSA. Written as DNA, the CDR3 is TGTGCCAGCAGTCGTACCGGGACAGGGCTCCAGGGGAAACTGTTTTTT. Its translation: CASSRTGTGLQGKLFF.

The chain combines TRBV6-1 with TRBJ1-1, with TRBD1 as a possible D gene (6 bases). Germline loops: CDR1 MNHNS, CDR2 SASEGT. The V and J ends lost 2 bases and 4 bases respectively, with 11 bases between them. The CDR3 has 14 residues. CDR3 DNA sequence: TGTGCCAGCAGTGAAATGAGACAGGCCACTGAAGCTTTCTTT. Translated, it gives CASSEMRQATEAFF.

This clone is a singleton in its sample. This chain links TRBV25-1 with TRBJ1-5; no clear D gene. The CDR3 loop spans 16 amino acids. Germline CDR1 is MGHDK and CDR2 is SYGVNS. The V gene lost 1 base and the J gene lost 3 bases, with 13 bases spanning the gap. The CDR3 spells CASSELGVQFNQPQHF. The CDR3 region has the DNA TGTGCCAGCAGTGAATTAGGCGTACAGTTCAATCAGCCCCAGCATTTT.

V and J are TRBV12-3 or TRBV12-4 and TRBJ1-1; D is unclear. This CDR3 contains 13 residues. The V end was cut by 1 base, the J end by 8 bases, with 11 bases between. CDR3 in DNA: TGTGCCAGCAGTTTAGTAGGGCAGTCAGAAGCTTTCTTT. Translation gives CASSLVGQSEAFF.